Ten or more counts support the clone carrying this T cell receptor beta chain. The data stem from a study of early T cells in non-severe SARS-CoV-2 infection. TCRdb redid the calling of the 5' RACE reads with MiXCR, one entry per CDR3 protein. The sample holds about 100,000 distinct CDR3 sequences, about 13% seen once. The CDR3 contains 15 residues. V dropped 1 base and J dropped 4 bases, with 13 bases sitting between them. Looked up from germline, CDR1 is LGHDT and CDR2 is YNNKEL (reference sequence). Sequenced sample: whole blood. This TCR derives from an adult who was a healthcare worker with PCR-confirmed SARS-CoV-2 infection or an uninfected control (not recorded which). V and J are TRBV3-1 and TRBJ1-2, with a possible D match to TRBD1 (5 bases). CDR3 residues: CASSQVGEKGYGYTF. DNA for the CDR3: TGTGCCAGCAGCCAAGTGGGGGAGAAGGGCTATGGCTACACCTTC.